A single sample gave rise to the 2 T cell receptor beta chains below, sequenced in a study of T cell changes during pregnancy in multiple sclerosis. Measured with immunoSEQ multiplex PCR; TCRdb has only the in-frame clones, and not every one. The sample yields 45,000 to 55,000 clones, around 92% seen once. Specimen: CD4+ T cells from peripheral blood mononuclear cells, collected after pregnancy. The receptors derive from a female donor in good health, enrolled as a control in a pregnancy study.

Only one count was recorded for this clone. The chain carries TRBV25-1 and TRBJ1-5, with D uncertain. This CDR3 has 14 residues. Germline CDR1 and CDR2: MGHDK and SYGVNS. V dropped 4 bases and J dropped 3 bases, with 10 bases sitting between them. In DNA form, the CDR3 reads TGTGCCAGCAGTGGGAACAGCCCCAATCAGCCCCAGCATTTT. It codes for CASSGNSPNQPQHF.

This clone was counted once. The CDR3, as DNA: TGTGCCAGCAGCCCTCGGGGGACAGCCCCACTTGGGCAGCATTTT. Protein: CASSPRGTAPLGQHF. V and J are TRBV7-2 and TRBJ1-5; 7 bases map to TRBD1. The trim removed 5 bases at V and 13 bases at J, leaving 17 bases unmatched. CDR1 SGHTA and CDR2 FQGNSA come from the germline V gene. This CDR3 contains 15 residues.